This T cell receptor beta chain was profiled in a study of T cells in Graves' hyperthyroidism and ophthalmopathy. Study-wide results and caveats: Most thyroid clonotypes expanded above 0.001 appeared in blood too. With a median lead of around 6.7 months before onset, the model predicted ophthalmopathy.

The sample holds a few counts of this clonotype. The antigen is not known. Subjects with ophthalmopathy showed a Clinical Activity Score no lower than 3, a NOSPECS grade no lower than 4, and a duration shorter than 3 months. Patients with uncontrolled infections, other autoimmune diseases, pregnancy or lactation were excluded. CDR3 length equals 17 residues. Trimming took off 0 bases at V and 6 bases at J, with 18 bases between the two ends. Looked up from germline, CDR1 is SGHNT and CDR2 is YYREEE (reference sequence). Amplification targeted TCR beta CDR3 regions from RNA transcripts. HTBI primers drove first-round RT-PCR of the TCR CDR3. TCRdb redid the calling of the multiplex PCR reads with MiXCR, one entry per CDR3 protein. The table has 200,000 to 300,000 distinct CDR3 sequences, about a sixth seen once; the top ten hold less than 35%.

The rearrangement uses TRBV5-4 and TRBJ2-2; D is unresolved. Sequencing was done on a sample of blood. The source of this sequence is a woman aged 18-29 years with Graves' ophthalmopathy. CDR3 loop: CASSLVVRRYQPGELFF. As DNA, the CDR3 is TGTGCCAGCAGCTTGGTGGTTCGCAGGTATCAACCCGGGGAGCTGTTTTTT.